The present entry profiles one T cell receptor (beta chain) with its context. The data originate from a study of blood T cell repertoires in COVID-19. V shed 0 bases and J shed 4 bases, with 13 bases lying between them. The germline V gene has CDR1 SGHRS and CDR2 YFSETQ. This CDR3 spans 15 amino acids. As handled by the study authors: Reference gene primer amplification gave estimated nucleated cell counts. Only in-frame clones appear in the TCRdb table, and some are missing; sequencing was by immunoSEQ multiplex PCR. The V and J calls and clone size come from that table; D and trimming were worked out from the DNA. The table records 300,000 to 400,000 clones, roughly 84% of them present only once.

The sequence derives from a man aged 50 to 59 with active or convalescent COVID-19. The chain couples TRBV5-1 to TRBJ1-2; the D gene is possibly TRBD1 (5 bases). The sample consisted of peripheral blood. The CDR3 coding sequence is TGCGCCAGCAGCTTGGATCCCGACGGGGGCTATGGCTACACCTTC. Residues: CASSLDPDGGYGYTF.